This is a list of T cell receptor beta chains from one sample in a study of regulatory T cells in long-lasting Graves disease. TCRdb re-derived calls from the multiplex PCR reads in MiXCR, one entry per CDR3 protein. In the table there are 200,000 to 250,000 distinct CDR3 sequences, roughly 18% of which are singletons. Specimen: peripheral blood mononuclear cells (PBMCs), collected at new diagnosis, from a patient treated with antithyroid drugs. Every receptor here comes from a female donor with Graves disease. Each CDR3 is given with its conserved first and last residue. The D gene is left open where the match is weak. Clone sizes are given selectively: once, few, many, or a class where the clone is expanded.

cdr3_aa cdr3_nt clone_size v_call d_call cdr3_length j_call
CASSLAAGGTQYF TGTGCCAGCAGCTTAGCAGCTGGTGGGACCCAGTACTTC many TRBV7-3 . 13 TRBJ2-5
CSAGPRGLAHEQYF TGCAGTGCTGGCCCGAGGGGACTAGCCCACGAGCAGTACTTC many TRBV20-1 TRBD2 14 TRBJ2-7
CASSPGTRGKGEQFF TGTGCCAGCAGCCCCGGGACTAGAGGGAAAGGTGAGCAGTTCTTC many TRBV3-1 TRBD2 15 TRBJ2-1
CASSLWEGETQYF TGTGCCAGCAGCCTTTGGGAGGGAGAGACCCAGTACTTC many TRBV11-3 TRBD2 13 TRBJ2-5
CASSLSGGVVNEQFF TGTGCCAGCAGCTTGTCAGGAGGGGTCGTAAATGAGCAGTTCTTC many TRBV7-2 . 15 TRBJ2-1
CASTGDPPPPDTQYF TGTGCCAGCACGGGGGACCCACCCCCGCCGGATACGCAGTATTTT . TRBV3-1 . 15 TRBJ2-3
CASSSLGEGDEQYF TGTGCCAGCAGTTCCCTTGGTGAAGGCGACGAGCAGTACTTC many TRBV6-5 . 14 TRBJ2-7
CATSDGGLADSTDTQYF TGTGCCACCAGTGATGGGGGACTAGCGGACAGCACAGATACGCAGTATTTT many TRBV24-1 TRBD2 17 TRBJ2-3
CASSSGGRSYNEQFF TGTGCCAGCAGTTCGGGCGGGAGGAGTTACAATGAGCAGTTCTTC . TRBV28 TRBD2 15 TRBJ2-1
CASSYEGQGDTGELFF TGTGCCAGCTCGTATGAAGGACAGGGTGACACCGGGGAGCTGTTTTTT many TRBV18 TRBD1 16 TRBJ2-2
CASSPGLAGGINEQFF TGTGCCAGCAGCCCCGGACTAGCGGGAGGCATCAATGAGCAGTTCTTC . TRBV11-2 TRBD2 16 TRBJ2-1